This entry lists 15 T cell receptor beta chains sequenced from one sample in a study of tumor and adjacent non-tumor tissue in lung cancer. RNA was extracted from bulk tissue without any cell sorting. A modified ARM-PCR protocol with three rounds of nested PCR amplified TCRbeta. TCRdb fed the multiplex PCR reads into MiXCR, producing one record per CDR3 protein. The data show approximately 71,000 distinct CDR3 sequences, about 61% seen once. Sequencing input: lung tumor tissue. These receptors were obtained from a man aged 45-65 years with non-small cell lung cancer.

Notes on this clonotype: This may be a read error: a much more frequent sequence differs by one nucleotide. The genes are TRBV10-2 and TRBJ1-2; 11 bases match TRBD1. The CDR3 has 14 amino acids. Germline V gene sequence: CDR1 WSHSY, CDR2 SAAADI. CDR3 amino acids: CVSRETGTGGGYTF. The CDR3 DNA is TGCGTCAGCAGAGAGACCGGGACAGGGGGTGGCTACACCTTC.

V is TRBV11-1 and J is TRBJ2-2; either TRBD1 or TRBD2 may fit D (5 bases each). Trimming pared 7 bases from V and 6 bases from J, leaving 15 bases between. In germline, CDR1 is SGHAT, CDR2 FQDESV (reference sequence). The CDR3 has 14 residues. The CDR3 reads CASNCQGRPGELFF. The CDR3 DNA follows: TGTGCCAGCAATTGTCAGGGACGGCCCGGGGAGCTGTTTTTT. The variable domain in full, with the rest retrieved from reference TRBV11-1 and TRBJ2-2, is EAEVAQSPRYKITEKSQAVAFWCDPISGHATLYWYRQILGQGPELLVQFQDESVVDDSQLPKDRFSAERLKGVDSTLKIQPAELGDSAMYLCASNCQGRPGELFFGEGSRLTVL.

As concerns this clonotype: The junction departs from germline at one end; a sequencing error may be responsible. CDR3 DNA: TGTGCCAGCAGAACGGACGGGAACACTGAAGTTTTCTTT. Its translation is CASRTDGNTEVFF. The V call is TRBV28, the J call TRBJ1-1, with no clear D. Per the germline V gene, CDR1 is MDHEN and CDR2 is SYDVKM. CDR3 length: 13 residues. The full variable domain, with the rest looked up from reference TRBV28 and TRBJ1-1, is DVKVTQSSRYLVKRTGEKVFLECVQDMDHENMFWYRQDPGLGLRLIYFSYDVKMKEKGDIPEGYSVSREKKERFSLILESASTNQTSMYLCASRTDGNTEVFFGQGTRLTVV.

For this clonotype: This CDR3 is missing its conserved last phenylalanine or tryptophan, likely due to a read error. CDR3 protein: CASSLGTGHNNEQFL. In DNA form, the CDR3 reads TGTGCCAGTAGCTTAGGGACAGGGCATAACAATGAGCAGTTCCTC. The chain uses TRBV11-1 and TRBJ2-1; TRBD1 matches 9 bases. Germline assignment: CDR1 SGHAT and CDR2 FQDESV (reference sequence). The CDR3 has 15 residues.

Here the CDR3 reads CATSGSRDSSTDTQYF. CDR3 nucleotide sequence: TGTGCCACCAGTGGAAGCCGGGACAGTAGCACAGATACGCAGTATTTT. This chain links TRBV24-1 with TRBJ2-3; 7 bases agree with TRBD1. CDR1 KGHDR and CDR2 SFDVKD come from the germline V gene. J was trimmed by 0 bases and V by 5 bases; bases with no gene match: 7. CDR3 length equals 16 residues.

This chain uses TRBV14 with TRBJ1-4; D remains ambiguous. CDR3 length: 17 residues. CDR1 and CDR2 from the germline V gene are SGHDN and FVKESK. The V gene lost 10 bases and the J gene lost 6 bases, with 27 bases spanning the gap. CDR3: CANNQDPAGFRHEKLFF. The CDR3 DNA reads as TGTGCCAACAACCAAGATCCGGCGGGATTCAGACATGAAAAACTGTTTTTT.

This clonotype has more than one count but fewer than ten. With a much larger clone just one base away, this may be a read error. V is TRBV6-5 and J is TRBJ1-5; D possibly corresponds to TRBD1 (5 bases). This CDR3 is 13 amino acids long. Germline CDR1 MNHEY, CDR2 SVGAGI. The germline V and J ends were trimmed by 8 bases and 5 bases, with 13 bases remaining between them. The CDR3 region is CASGPGFDQPQHF. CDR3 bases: TGTGCCAGCGGCCCAGGGTTTGATCAGCCCCAGCATTTT.

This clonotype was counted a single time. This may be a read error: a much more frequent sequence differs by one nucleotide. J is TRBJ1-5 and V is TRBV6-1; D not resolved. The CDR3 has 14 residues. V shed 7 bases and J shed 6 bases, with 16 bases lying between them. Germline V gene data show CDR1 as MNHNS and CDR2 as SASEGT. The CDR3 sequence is CASMSGEQSQPQHF. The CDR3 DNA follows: TGTGCCAGCATGTCCGGGGAACAGAGTCAGCCCCAGCATTTT.

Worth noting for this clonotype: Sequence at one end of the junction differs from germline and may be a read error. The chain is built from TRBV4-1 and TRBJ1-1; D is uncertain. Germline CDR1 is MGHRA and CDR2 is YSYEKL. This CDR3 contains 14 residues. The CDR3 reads CASSQVSSTPEVFF. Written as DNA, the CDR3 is TGCGCCAGCAGCCAAGTATCGTCCACTCCTGAAGTTTTCTTT.

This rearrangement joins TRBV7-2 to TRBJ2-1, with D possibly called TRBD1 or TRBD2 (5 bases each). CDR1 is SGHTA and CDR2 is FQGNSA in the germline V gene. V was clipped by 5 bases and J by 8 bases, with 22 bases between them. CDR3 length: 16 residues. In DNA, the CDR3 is TGTGCCAGCAGCCTAACTCTAGCCGAGAGGGGCGATGAGCAGTTCTTC. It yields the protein CASSLTLAERGDEQFF.

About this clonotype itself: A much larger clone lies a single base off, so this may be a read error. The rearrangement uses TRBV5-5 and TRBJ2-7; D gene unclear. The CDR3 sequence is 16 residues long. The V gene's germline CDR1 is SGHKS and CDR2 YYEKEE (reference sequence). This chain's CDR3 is CASSPRMSFGGYEQHF. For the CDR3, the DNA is TGTGCCAGCAGTCCCCGGATGTCGTTTGGCGGCTACGAGCAGCACTTC.

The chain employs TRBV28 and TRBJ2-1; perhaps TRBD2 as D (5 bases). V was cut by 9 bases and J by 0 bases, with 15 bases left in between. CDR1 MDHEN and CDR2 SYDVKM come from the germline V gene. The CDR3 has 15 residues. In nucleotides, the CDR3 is TGTGCCAGTGCATGGGGAACTAGCTCCTACAATGAGCAGTTCTTC. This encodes CASAWGTSSYNEQFF.

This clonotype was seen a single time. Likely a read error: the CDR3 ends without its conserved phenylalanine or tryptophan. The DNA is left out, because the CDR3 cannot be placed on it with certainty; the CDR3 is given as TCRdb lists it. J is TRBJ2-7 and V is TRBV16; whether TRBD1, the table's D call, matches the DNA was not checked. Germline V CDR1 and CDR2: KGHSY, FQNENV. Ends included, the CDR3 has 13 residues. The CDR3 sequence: CASSQGTTYEQYL.

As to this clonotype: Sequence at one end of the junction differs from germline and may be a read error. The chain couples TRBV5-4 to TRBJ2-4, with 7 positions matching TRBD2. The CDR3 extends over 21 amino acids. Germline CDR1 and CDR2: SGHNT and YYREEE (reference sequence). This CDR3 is CTSSLPGLPVTVNVSKNIQYF. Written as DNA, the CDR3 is TGTACCAGCAGCTTGCCGGGACTACCTGTTACTGTTAATGTTAGCAAAAACATTCAGTACTTC.

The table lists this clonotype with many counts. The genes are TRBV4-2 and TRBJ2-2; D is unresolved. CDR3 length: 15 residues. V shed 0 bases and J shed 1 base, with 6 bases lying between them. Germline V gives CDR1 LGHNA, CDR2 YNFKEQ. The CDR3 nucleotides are TGTGCCAGCAGCCAAGAGCCCGGGAACACCGGGGAGCTGTTTTTT. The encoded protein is CASSQEPGNTGELFF.